A selection of T cell receptor beta chains follows, all from one sample in a study of cytomegalovirus exposure and HLA in healthy donors. Assay: immunoSEQ multiplex PCR; the TCRdb copy retains only in-frame clones and omits some. The table lists around 140,000 clones, 70% to 85% of them singletons, with 1.8% in the top ten. The sample taken for sequencing was PBMCs. These receptors were obtained from a man in his forties in good health and CMV-seronegative. Both conserved end residues are part of each CDR3. A D gene is named only where the DNA matches it firmly. Expanded clones are given a class, and other clones once, few, many or no size at all.

J	size	V	D	CDR3	DNA
TRBJ1-6	few	TRBV2	.	CASTGDSSYNSPLHF	TGTGCCAGCACCGGAGACAGTTCCTATAATTCACCCCTCCACTTT
TRBJ2-7	.	TRBV14	.	CASSQQGGPYEQYF	TGTGCCAGCAGTCAACAGGGAGGTCCCTACGAGCAGTACTTC
TRBJ1-6	.	TRBV28	TRBD1	CASGYRGRNSPLHF	TGTGCCAGCGGCTACAGGGGGAGGAATTCACCCCTCCACTTT
TRBJ2-1	once	TRBV11-2	.	CASSLIGNEQFF	TGTGCCAGCAGTCTAATCGGGAATGAGCAGTTCTTC
TRBJ1-5	.	TRBV4-2	.	CASSQDSMFDQPQHF	TGTGCCAGCAGCCAAGATAGTATGTTTGATCAGCCCCAGCATTTT
TRBJ2-7	.	TRBV4-2	TRBD2	CASSQVPAGAAYEQYF	TGTGCCAGCAGCCAAGTACCAGCGGGGGCCGCCTACGAGCAGTACTTC
TRBJ2-7	.	TRBV5-1	.	CASSLLGGFTSYEQYF	TGCGCCAGCAGCCTGTTGGGCGGGTTCACCTCCTACGAGCAGTACTTC
TRBJ1-4	few	TRBV11-2	TRBD1	CASSPGQGAPNEKLFF	TGTGCCAGCAGCCCCGGACAGGGGGCTCCTAATGAAAAACTGTTTTTT
TRBJ2-7	.	TRBV18	.	CASSKSRQGGGYEQYF	TGTGCCAGCTCAAAATCTCGACAGGGAGGAGGATACGAGCAGTACTTC
TRBJ2-1	.	TRBV15	TRBD2	CATSSPGKREGPSYNEQFF	TGTGCCACCAGCAGTCCCGGGAAGCGGGAGGGCCCCTCCTACAATGAGCAGTTCTTC
TRBJ2-1	few	TRBV10-2	TRBD1	CASSGGQGGSYNEQFF	TGCGCCAGCAGTGGCGGACAGGGCGGCTCCTACAATGAGCAGTTCTTC
TRBJ1-5	once	TRBV7-4	TRBD1	CASSFSFPDRGLYSNQPQHF	TGTGCCAGCAGCTTTAGCTTTCCGGACAGGGGACTTTATAGCAATCAGCCCCAGCATTTT
TRBJ1-2	.	TRBV9	.	CASSPSDSTTDGYTF	TGTGCCAGCAGCCCCTCGGACAGTACAACAGATGGCTACACCTTC
TRBJ2-7	.	TRBV6-1	TRBD1	CASSEAGTGGYEQYF	TGTGCCAGCAGTGAAGCCGGGACAGGGGGCTACGAGCAGTACTTC
TRBJ2-7	.	TRBV5-5	.	CASSIIRGGGSYEQYF	TGTGCCAGCAGCATAATCAGGGGTGGTGGCTCCTACGAGCAGTACTTC
TRBJ1-3	.	TRBV28	TRBD1	CASSLLTGVGNTIYF	TGTGCCAGCAGTTTACTGACAGGGGTTGGAAACACCATATATTTT
TRBJ2-7	.	TRBV27	TRBD2	CASSHRLAGPSYEQYF	TGTGCCAGCAGTCACCGACTAGCGGGACCTTCCTACGAGCAGTACTTC
TRBJ2-7	.	TRBV4-1	TRBD1	CASSQDTGDYEQYF	TGCGCCAGCAGCCAAGATACAGGGGACTACGAGCAGTACTTC
TRBJ2-1	few	TRBV7-2	.	CASSLFVVSYNEQFF	TGTGCCAGCAGCTTATTTGTAGTCTCCTACAATGAGCAGTTCTTC
TRBJ1-1	.	TRBV7-6	TRBD1	CASSLTGTGNAEAFF	TGTGCCAGCAGCCTGACCGGGACAGGGAATGCTGAAGCTTTCTTT
TRBJ2-7	.	TRBV5-5	TRBD2	CASSPIAGSSYEQYF	TGTGCCAGCAGCCCAATAGCGGGTAGCTCCTACGAGCAGTACTTC
TRBJ2-1	.	TRBV28	.	CASSLGGYSYNEQFF	TGTGCCAGCAGTTTAGGCGGGTACTCCTACAATGAGCAGTTCTTC
TRBJ2-5	.	TRBV7-3	TRBD1	CATTSRDRVLIKTQYF	TGTGCCACAACTTCACGGGACAGGGTATTGATAAAGACCCAGTACTTC
TRBJ1-1	.	TRBV10-3	.	CAITTGAAEAFF	TGTGCCATCACGACAGGCGCGGCTGAAGCTTTCTTT
TRBJ2-5	once	TRBV10-1	TRBD1	CASSESRTGVGGETQYF	TGCGCCAGCAGTGAGAGTAGGACAGGGGTTGGGGGAGAGACCCAGTACTTC
TRBJ1-1	few	TRBV5-1	.	CASSLGQNNMNTEAFF	TGCGCCAGCAGCTTGGGCCAGAACAACATGAACACTGAAGCTTTCTTT
TRBJ1-4	.	TRBV19	.	CASRWGTSTEKLFF	TGTGCCAGTAGGTGGGGGACATCTACCGAAAAACTGTTTTTT
TRBJ2-5	.	TRBV7-9	TRBD1	CASSLYVRGHGETQYF	TGTGCCAGCAGCTTATATGTCAGGGGGCATGGGGAGACCCAGTACTTC
TRBJ1-4	.	TRBV15	.	CATRLTGGTNEKLFF	TGTGCCACCAGACTCACTGGGGGGACTAATGAAAAACTGTTTTTT
TRBJ2-1	.	TRBV5-4	.	CASSSRGGVGEQFF	TGTGCCAGCAGCTCCAGGGGTGGGGTAGGTGAGCAGTTCTTC
TRBJ2-5	.	TRBV4-1	TRBD2	CASSQESRLAGSETQYF	TGCGCCAGCAGCCAAGAATCGAGGCTAGCGGGCTCAGAGACCCAGTACTTC
TRBJ1-5	.	TRBV27	.	CASSQQGSGSNQPQHF	TGTGCCAGCAGTCAACAGGGTTCGGGTAGCAATCAGCCCCAGCATTTT
TRBJ2-2	.	TRBV28	TRBD1	CASSFGDRKNTGELFF	TGTGCCAGCAGTTTTGGGGACAGGAAGAACACCGGGGAGCTGTTTTTT
TRBJ2-4	.	TRBV6-6	TRBD2	CASSYFTTSGNTSQYF	TGTGCCAGCAGTTACTTTACGACTAGCGGGAACACCAGTCAGTACTTC
TRBJ1-2	once	TRBV2	.	CASSEIGEYNYGYTF	TGTGCCAGCAGTGAAATCGGGGAGTATAACTATGGCTACACCTTC
TRBJ2-2	few	TRBV29-1	TRBD1	CSVDVQGVAGELFF	TGCAGCGTTGATGTCCAGGGGGTTGCCGGGGAGCTGTTTTTT
TRBJ2-1	once	TRBV29-1	TRBD1	CHGTAITYNEQFF	TGCCACGGGACAGCGATTACCTACAATGAGCAGTTCTTC
TRBJ1-5	.	TRBV18	TRBD1	CASSGQSNQPQHF	TGTGCCAGCTCGGGACAGTCCAATCAGCCCCAGCATTTT
TRBJ2-1	.	TRBV7-3	.	CASSSTRSYNEQFF	TGTGCCAGCAGCTCCACAAGATCCTACAATGAGCAGTTCTTC
TRBJ1-4	.	TRBV28	.	CASSLYRERGEKLFF	TGTGCCAGCAGTTTGTATCGGGAACGGGGTGAAAAACTGTTTTTT
TRBJ1-2	few	TRBV28	TRBD1	CASSLFPTGEKHGYTF	TGTGCCAGCAGTTTATTCCCGACAGGGGAGAAGCATGGCTACACCTTC